This T cell receptor beta chain emerged from a study of a mutant IDH1 vaccine in newly diagnosed glioma (dated by TCRdb to the early 2020s). A note on the overall study: Of the 25 to 40 patients who were treated, about 60% were male and around 40% were female, and the mean age was about 40 years. Before enrollment, most patients had been given radiochemotherapy with temozolomide as standard therapy, while the rest had received either radiotherapy alone or temozolomide alone. Peripheral blood was drawn at six visits: V03 (baseline), V05, V07, V10, V12 and V13. Longitudinal TCRB deep sequencing was performed for fewer than 30 treated patients wherever samples were available for exploratory analyses.

The method was the immunoSEQ multiplex PCR assay. The hsTCRB Kit was used according to the manufacturer's protocol to amplify rearranged TCR beta chain sequences. An Illumina MiSeq was used to sequence the TCRB libraries. Per the source publication's procedure: Demultiplexing, trimming and gene mapping were performed with the kit vendor's proprietary platform. TCRdb obtained this table from immuneACCESS and retained in-frame rearrangements with V and J assigned. These tables miss some clones; where compared with another copy, unresolved V genes account for less than half of the shortfall, and the remainder is unexplained. The V and J calls and the clone size are those of that table, but D and trimming were determined from the DNA. A total of around 100,000 clones appear in this sample, around 80% of them only once. Less than 5.5% of the sample goes to the ten largest clones. As to this clone: Its antigen specificity is not known. No per-base quality is available; no much larger clone lies one base away.

From the cysteine through the phenylalanine, the CDR3 covers 14 amino acids. Only the CDR3 portion is preserved as DNA: 42 bases, with reading frame beginning at the first base. The trim is 2 bases for V and 7 bases for J, with a gap of 15 bases between the germline ends. Looking up the germline V gene (reference sequence) yields CDR1 GTSNPN and CDR2 SVGIG. Broad study findings and their caveats: The authors stated that sample limitations prevented analyses of patient blood samples from being reproduced. Changes in the top peripheral T cell clonotypes picked up by TCRB sequencing did not appear to be linked to pseudoprogression. Selection of PBMC samples for TCRB deep sequencing was based on availability. Immune responses induced by the vaccine were seen in roughly 92% of patients across multiple MHC alleles.

In light of the paper, this sample's time point label describes: baseline, week 1 (first vaccination visit). The sample's treatment or condition label, in plain terms: pre-vaccination baseline after standard-of-care therapy. The donors had newly diagnosed IDH1-mutant astrocytomas of WHO grade 3 or 4 that showed loss of nuclear ATRX. The samples were drawn from NOA16, a multicentre, single-arm, open-label phase I trial in Germany that tested a mutant IDH1 peptide vaccine in humans for the first time. Blood drawn at visit V03 was used as the baseline sample for immunogenicity testing. The DNeasy Blood and Tissue Kit was used to extract genomic DNA from EDTA blood for TCRB sequencing.

The specimen comprised PBMCs, sampled from a glioma patient treated with radiotherapy, temozolomide or both. The origin of this receptor is a man aged 40-49 years with glioma. Some clones in this sample may be carry-over from other donors' samples. The V and J genes are TRBV30 and TRBJ1-5; the D gene remains uncertain. CDR3 region: CAWSSVVGGQPQHF. DNA sequence: TGTGCCTGGAGTAGCGTAGTCGGTGGACAGCCCCAGCATTTT.